This T cell receptor beta chain derives from a study of neoadjuvant anti-PD-1 for oral cavity cancer. Study in general: Non-progressing patients received a fourth nivolumab dose near day 43, then surgery on days 50-56.

Described time point: after neoadjuvant nivolumab, at surgical resection. These newly diagnosed stage II-IVA oral cavity squamous cell carcinoma patients had no prior systemic or radiation treatment. Cohort: HPV-negative, locally advanced oral cavity squamous cell carcinoma patients. Most tumor samples had around 4.7 ug input DNA in two replicates. The method was immunoSEQ multiplex PCR; TCRdb's version includes in-frame clones alone and lacks a portion of them. The table has 40,000 or so clones, more than 35% seen once; the top ten hold around 16%. V lost 2 bases to trimming and J lost 1 base, with 14 bases between them. There are 16 residues in the CDR3. CDR1 is SGHAT and CDR2 is FQNNGV in the germline V gene.

V is TRBV11-2 and J is TRBJ1-1; TRBD1 might be the D (6 bases). The sequence came from a person between 40 and 79 years old with oral cavity squamous cell carcinoma. Sequenced material: tumor tissue, taken after nivolumab (anti-PD-1) treatment. In DNA, the CDR3 is TGTGCCAGCAGCTTACGGGGGGGCCAAGCGAACACTGAAGCTTTCTTT. It encodes CASSLRGGQANTEAFF.